Shown below are 30 T cell receptor beta chains from a single sample sequenced in a study of T cells in Graves' hyperthyroidism and ophthalmopathy. Researchers amplified the TCR beta CDR3 regions from RNA transcripts. Primed by the HTBI set, a first-round RT-PCR was run on the TCR CDR3. From the multiplex PCR reads, TCRdb called clonotypes with MiXCR, one entry per CDR3 protein. Among around 300,000 distinct CDR3 sequences, about 20% were seen once, and the ten largest hold about 60%. The sequencing input was blood. The receptors shown here come from a man aged 30-40 years with Graves' ophthalmopathy.

This chain links TRBV28 with TRBJ1-1, with D possibly matching TRBD1 (6 bases). CDR3 length equals 13 residues. In germline, CDR1 is MDHEN, CDR2 SYDVKM. V lost 7 bases and J lost 3, with 12 bases in between. The CDR3 protein is CASIKGGYTEAFF. CDR3 DNA: TGTGCCAGCATCAAAGGGGGATACACTGAAGCTTTCTTT.

This clonotype has only a few counts. CDR3 sequence (DNA): TGCAGTGCTAGAGAGACTAGCGGGATCGAGCAGTACTTC. Protein sequence: CSARETSGIEQYF. The chain is built from TRBV20-1 and TRBJ2-7; 11 bases agree with TRBD2. The CDR3 has 13 residues. CDR1 and CDR2 from the germline V gene are DFQATT and SNEGSKA (reference sequence). V gave up 0 bases and J gave up 6 bases; unmatched junction bases: 1.

This clonotype was detected only a few times. The chain recombines TRBV27 with TRBJ2-1; D may be TRBD1 (5 bases). CDR3 length equals 15 residues. V was cut by 3 bases and J by 3 bases, with 12 bases left in between. Germline V gene lookup returns CDR1 MNHEY and CDR2 SMNVEV (reference sequence). The CDR3 region is CASSFLGQSYNEQFF. CDR3 bases: TGTGCCAGCAGTTTCTTAGGACAAAGCTACAATGAGCAGTTCTTC.

V and J are TRBV7-3 and TRBJ2-1; the match to TRBD2 covers 8 bases. The junction had 11 bases not matched to a gene; V was cut back by 5 bases and J by 2 bases. CDR3 length: 17 residues. The germline V gene encodes CDR1 SGHTA and CDR2 FQGTGA. The DNA of the CDR3 is TGTGCCAGCAGCCCGAGCGCCCTAGCGGGCCCCTACAATGAGCAGTTCTTC. Its translation is CASSPSALAGPYNEQFF.

The chain recombines TRBV30 with TRBJ2-3; D remains ambiguous. Trimming left V 4 bases short and J 6 bases short, with 11 bases between. The length of the CDR3 is 12 residues. Germline assignment: CDR1 GTSNPN and CDR2 SVGIG (reference sequence). CDR3 DNA sequence: TGTGCCTGGACCGCTGCCTGGGATACGCAGTATTTT. Protein sequence: CAWTAAWDTQYF.

The genes are TRBV7-8 and TRBJ1-3, with 7 bases matching TRBD1. With V trimmed by 5 bases and J by 4 bases, 11 bases remained unmatched. Germline loops: CDR1 SGHVS, CDR2 FQNEAQ. This CDR3 comprises 16 residues. The CDR3 nucleotides read TGTGCCAGCAGCCAGGGGGGGGGCTCGGGAGGAAACACCATATATTTT. This translates into CASSQGGGSGGNTIYF.

About this clonotype: At one end, the junction sequence differs from germline, possibly due to a read error. The rearrangement links TRBV6-1 to TRBJ2-1, with 9 positions matching TRBD2. Germline loops: CDR1 MNHNS, CDR2 SASEGT. CDR3 length: 17 amino acids. CDR3 coding DNA: TGTGCCAGCAGCGAAGGAGGGAGCGGGAGGTCATACAATGAGCAGTTCTTC. This encodes CASSEGGSGRSYNEQFF.

This clonotype showed up many times. The chain links TRBV3-1 to TRBJ2-3; no definite D call. V lost 4 bases, J lost 0 bases, and 11 bases lay in between. The CDR3 consists of 15 residues. Germline lookup yields CDR1 LGHDT and CDR2 YNNKEL (reference sequence). CDR3 in amino acids: CASSLLVTSTDTQYF. The CDR3 DNA reads TGTGCCAGCAGCCTCTTAGTCACTAGCACAGATACGCAGTATTTT.

This rearrangement joins TRBV12-3 or TRBV12-4 to TRBJ2-3, with 7 bases lining up with TRBD2. The CDR3 spans 17 residues. V was clipped by 4 bases and J by 2 bases; unmatched bases: 12. The CDR3, as DNA: TGTGCCAGCAGTTCCCCCGTCGGCGGGAGTTCCACAGATACGCAGTATTTT. Translating it yields CASSSPVGGSSTDTQYF.

The chain couples TRBV11-2 to TRBJ2-1; TRBD1 agrees at 7 bases. The CDR3 totals 11 residues. CDR1 is SGHAT and CDR2 is FQNNGV in the germline V gene. V lost 5 bases, J lost 14 bases, and 6 bases stayed unmatched. Here the CDR3 reads CASSKTGFKFF. The DNA for the CDR3 is TGTGCCAGCAGCAAGACAGGGTTCAAGTTCTTC. Combining the CDR3 with reference TRBV11-2 and TRBJ2-1 gives the whole variable domain EAGVAQSPRYKIIEKRQSVAFWCNPISGHATLYWYQQILGQGPKLLIQFQNNGVVDDSQLPKDRFSAERLKGVDSTLKIQPAKLEDSAVYLCASSKTGFKFFGPGTRLTVL.

This clonotype was recorded at least ten times. The chain uses TRBV5-1 and TRBJ1-3; 7 positions agree with TRBD1. The CDR3 is 16 residues long. Germline trimming cut 4 bases from V and 0 bases from J; bases unmatched to any gene: 7. CDR1 is SGHRS, CDR2 YFSETQ, per germline. CDR3 bases: TGCGCCAGCAGCCTCCTTGGACAGGACTCTGGAAACACCATATATTTT. This codes for CASSLLGQDSGNTIYF.

This clonotype was detected a few times. This chain joins TRBV27 and TRBJ1-6, with 7 bases matching TRBD1. CDR1 is MNHEY and CDR2 is SMNVEV in the germline V gene (reference sequence). V trimming: 5 bases; J trimming: 7 bases; junction bases outside the gene matches: 11. The CDR3 extends over 16 amino acids. DNA for the CDR3: TGTGCCAGCAGTACCACCGGGACAGTGAGAAATTCACCCCTCCACTTT. Its protein is CASSTTGTVRNSPLHF.

The chain combines TRBV5-6 with TRBJ2-1; the match to TRBD2 covers 9 bases. CDR1 and CDR2 (germline): SGHDT, YYEEEE. The CDR3 length is 16 residues. Trimming cost V 4 bases and J 6 bases; bases outside gene matches: 11. CDR3 sequence: CASSRGTSRAPNEQFF. The CDR3 DNA reads TGTGCCAGCAGCAGGGGGACTAGCAGGGCCCCCAATGAGCAGTTCTTC.

Only a few counts were recorded for this clonotype. The chain is built from TRBV6-2 or TRBV6-3 and TRBJ2-2; tentatively, D is TRBD1 (5 bases). Germline CDR1 MNHEY, CDR2 SVGEGT. V was clipped by 6 bases and J by 4 bases, with 15 bases between them. The CDR3 covers 15 residues. The CDR3 DNA is TGTGCCAGCAGCCAGCCAGGCAGGGTCACCGGGGAGCTGTTTTTT. Encoded protein: CASSQPGRVTGELFF.

This clonotype has at least ten counts. The rearrangement uses TRBV11-1 and TRBJ2-1; 14 nucleotides align to TRBD2. J gave up 8 bases and V 4 bases, and 4 bases lay outside the gene matches. The CDR3 covers 15 residues. CDR1 SGHAT and CDR2 FQDESV come from the germline V gene (reference sequence). The CDR3 DNA reads TGTGCCAGCAGCTCGACTAGCGGGAGGGCCTATGAGCAGTTCTTC. Its translation: CASSSTSGRAYEQFF.

This chain joins TRBV5-4 and TRBJ2-3, with 7 bases lining up with TRBD1. Losses at the gene ends were 4 bases for V and 0 bases for J; bases not matched to a gene: 8. The CDR3 spans 16 residues. The V gene's germline CDR1 is SGHNT and CDR2 YYREEE (reference sequence). The CDR3: CASSRGGDSSTDTQYF. The CDR3 nucleotides read TGTGCCAGCAGCCGGGGTGGGGACAGTAGCACAGATACGCAGTATTTT.

This clonotype was seen only a few times. The genes are TRBV3-1 and TRBJ2-5; perhaps TRBD1 as D (6 bases). CDR3 size: 13 residues. The V end was cut by 8 bases, the J end by 4 bases, with 14 bases between. Germline CDR1 and CDR2: LGHDT and YNNKEL (reference sequence). CDR3 region: CASGVTGIETQYF. The CDR3, as DNA: TGTGCCAGCGGGGTAACAGGGATAGAGACCCAGTACTTC.

This clonotype has at least ten counts. The chain employs TRBV3-1 and TRBJ1-1; tentative D call: TRBD1 (5 bases). V lost 0 bases, J lost 7 bases, and 12 bases lay in between. This CDR3 spans 14 amino acids. Germline V gene lookup returns CDR1 LGHDT and CDR2 YNNKEL (reference sequence). The CDR3 protein is CASSQESGSGEAFF. CDR3 DNA: TGTGCCAGCAGCCAAGAATCAGGGTCCGGTGAAGCTTTCTTT. Full variable domain (remainder filled in from reference TRBV3-1 and TRBJ1-1): DTAVSQTPKYLVTQMGNDKSIKCEQNLGHDTMYWYKQDSKKFLKIMFSYNNKELIINETVPNRFSPKSPDKAHLNLHINSLELGDSAVYFCASSQESGSGEAFFGQGTRLTVV.

This clonotype was observed many times. The chain recombines TRBV20-1 with TRBJ2-7; D is undetermined. Germline-derived CDR1 and CDR2 are DFQATT and SNEGSKA (reference sequence). The CDR3 covers 11 residues. The V end was cut by 4 bases, the J end by 0 bases, with 4 bases between. Written as DNA, the CDR3 is TGCAGTGCTATCAGCTCCTACGAGCAGTACTTC. Translating gives CSAISSYEQYF.

This chain joins TRBV29-1 and TRBJ2-3, with a tentative D call TRBD1 (5 bases). The CDR3 runs to 14 residues. CDR1 SQVTM and CDR2 ANQGSEA come from the germline V gene. Trimming took 1 base from V and 1 from J, leaving 9 bases between them. The DNA for the CDR3 is TGCAGCGTTGAAGGGGGCAAGGGCACAGATACGCAGTATTTT. It codes for CSVEGGKGTDTQYF.

This clonotype was seen a handful of times. The rearrangement links TRBV20-1 to TRBJ2-5; 7 nucleotides match TRBD2. The CDR3 contains 16 residues. Germline CDR1 is DFQATT and CDR2 is SNEGSKA (reference sequence). Trimming at V came to 0 bases and at J to 5 bases, leaving 12 bases not matched to a gene. CDR3 protein: CSARDPSGSTWETQYF. CDR3 nucleotides: TGCAGTGCTAGAGATCCTAGCGGTTCCACGTGGGAGACCCAGTACTTC.

This clonotype was seen more than once but under ten times. This chain uses TRBV9 with TRBJ2-2; 7 bases align to TRBD2. Germline assignment: CDR1 SGDLS and CDR2 YYNGEE. This CDR3 is 18 amino acids long. With V trimmed by 4 bases and J by 3 bases, 15 bases remained unmatched. The CDR3 DNA reads as TGTGCCAGCAGCCCCGGGGGGAGGAAAGGGAGGGACACCGGGGAGCTGTTTTTT. Translating gives CASSPGGRKGRDTGELFF.

Remarks on this clonotype: This clone may be a read error of a much larger clone one base away. This chain connects TRBV5-1 to TRBJ2-3, with D unclear. From germline, CDR1 is SGHRS and CDR2 YFSETQ. The CDR3 totals 14 residues. With 1 base removed from V and 0 bases from J, the gap between germline ends came to 6 bases. In nucleotides, the CDR3 is TGCGCCAGCAGCTTGCTTGAAAGCACAGATACGCAGTATTTT. It yields the protein CASSLLESTDTQYF.

This clonotype was seen ten or more times. The chain has TRBV28 and TRBJ1-1; 7 bases are shared with TRBD1. Germline CDR1 is MDHEN and CDR2 is SYDVKM. CDR3 length: 14 amino acids. After removal of 5 bases from V and 4 bases from J, the junction contained 7 bases not matched to a gene. Here the CDR3 DNA reads TGTGCCAGCAGTCGCCTCAGGGGGAGCACTGAAGCTTTCTTT. Translating gives CASSRLRGSTEAFF.

This clonotype has a count of ten or more. The V call is TRBV5-1, the J call TRBJ2-7; D is unresolved. Germline lookup yields CDR1 SGHRS and CDR2 YFSETQ. V dropped 4 bases and J dropped 3 bases, with 5 bases sitting between them. This CDR3 region has 11 residues. The CDR3 region has the DNA TGCGCCAGCAGCGGCGACTACGAGCAGTACTTC. This codes for CASSGDYEQYF. Full variable domain (missing parts from reference TRBV5-1 and TRBJ2-7): KAGVTQTPRYLIKTRGQQVTLSCSPISGHRSVSWYQQTPGQGLQFLFEYFSETQRNKGNFPGRFSGRQFSNSRSEMNVSTLELGDSALYLCASSGDYEQYFGPGTRLTVT.

The chain employs TRBV29-1 and TRBJ2-7; 11 bases fit TRBD1. This CDR3 spans 15 amino acids. The ends lost 5 bases at V and 4 bases at J; junction bases unmatched: 10. Germline-derived CDR1 and CDR2 are SQVTM and ANQGSEA. DNA for the CDR3: TGCAGCGTTATCTTCCTCTGGGACAGGGGGTACGAGCAGTACTTC. Encoded protein: CSVIFLWDRGYEQYF.

The V call is TRBV15, the J call TRBJ1-1; D gene uncertain. Between the trimmed V and J ends, which lost 9 bases and 1 base, there was a span of 12 bases. The CDR3 runs 13 residues. From germline, CDR1 is LNHNV and CDR2 YYDKDF (reference sequence). CDR3 coding DNA: TGTGCCACACACGGGGAACCGAACACTGAAGCTTTCTTT. This encodes CATHGEPNTEAFF.

This clonotype was seen a few times. The chain recombines TRBV15 with TRBJ1-5, with D hard to call. The V end was cut by 8 bases, the J end by 5 bases, with 19 bases between. The germline gives CDR1 LNHNV, CDR2 YYDKDF (reference sequence). The CDR3 totals 15 residues. CDR3 bases: TGTGCCACCGAGGCGGGCACCGGCGGGGATCAGCCCCAGCATTTT. Translation gives CATEAGTGGDQPQHF.

This clonotype was seen a few times. J is TRBJ2-7 and V is TRBV28, with no clear D. The germline V gene encodes CDR1 MDHEN and CDR2 SYDVKM. V shed 10 bases and J shed 2 bases, with 15 bases lying between them. The CDR3 totals 13 residues. The CDR3 sequence: CATCLGNTYEQYF. CDR3 nucleotide sequence: TGTGCCACCTGTTTAGGGAATACCTACGAGCAGTACTTC.

This chain joins TRBV2 and TRBJ2-7; D is perhaps TRBD2 (7 bases). The CDR3 is 16 residues long. Trimming cost V 1 base and J 5 bases, with 18 bases left between them. Germline V gene data show CDR1 as SNHLY and CDR2 as FYNNEI. This CDR3 is CASSEEGGIGKNEQYF. The CDR3 coding sequence is TGTGCCAGCAGTGAAGAGGGGGGGATCGGGAAAAACGAGCAGTACTTC.